The clone carrying this TCR beta chain appeared a few times. The data are from a study of patients and donors after allogeneic stem cell transplantation. V was clipped by 5 bases and J by 6 bases, with 11 bases between them. Germline CDR1 is SGHTA and CDR2 is FQGTGA. This CDR3 has 13 residues. TCRdb called the RT-PCR reads again in MiXCR, with one record for every CDR3 protein. The table records fewer than 75,000 distinct CDR3 sequences, about an eighth of them present only once. V is TRBV7-3 and J is TRBJ2-1, with D perhaps matching TRBD1 (5 bases). Sequencing input: blood, either unsorted or a sorted T cell fraction (not recorded which). This clonotype was sampled from a human donor who was either an allogeneic HSCT recipient or a stem cell or donor lymphocyte infusion donor (not recorded which). It is not recorded whose cells these are; they may come from a transplant donor. In nucleotides, the CDR3 is TGTGCCAGCAGCCCCCCAGGGCTCAATGAGCAGTTCTTC. Amino acid sequence: CASSPPGLNEQFF.